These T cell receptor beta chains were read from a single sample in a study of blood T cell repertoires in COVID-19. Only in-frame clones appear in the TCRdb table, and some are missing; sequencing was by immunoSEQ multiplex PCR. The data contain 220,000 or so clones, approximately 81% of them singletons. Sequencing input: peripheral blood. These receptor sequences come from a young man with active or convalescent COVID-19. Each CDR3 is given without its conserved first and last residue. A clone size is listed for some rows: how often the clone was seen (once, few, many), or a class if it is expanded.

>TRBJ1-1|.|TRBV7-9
ASSVIGTTEAF
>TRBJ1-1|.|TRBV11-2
ASSLGGQRLEAF
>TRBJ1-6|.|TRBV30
AWSGGQGNSPLH
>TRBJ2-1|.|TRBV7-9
AYRESSYNEQF
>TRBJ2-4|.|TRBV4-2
ASSQEGGAKNIQY
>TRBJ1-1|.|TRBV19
ASTPSRGGDPNTEAF
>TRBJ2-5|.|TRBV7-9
ASSFSGGMVETQY
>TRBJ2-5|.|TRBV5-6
ASSPLLTGGVETQY
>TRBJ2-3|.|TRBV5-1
ASSLGGTFPDTQY
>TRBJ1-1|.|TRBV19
ASSPRQALEAF
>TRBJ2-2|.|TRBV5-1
ASTGRSGTGELF
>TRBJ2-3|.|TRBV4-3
ASSQDGSRRDTQY
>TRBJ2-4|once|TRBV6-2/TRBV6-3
ASSYSGLAGGIGAAKNIQY
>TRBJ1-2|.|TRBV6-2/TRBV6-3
ASSPQAAPFYGYT
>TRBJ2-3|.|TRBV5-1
ASSFTSGTLDTQY
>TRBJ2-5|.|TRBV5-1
ASSSPKRVEETQY
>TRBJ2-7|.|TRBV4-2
ASSSGTSSSYEQY
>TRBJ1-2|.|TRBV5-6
ASSLSGQSYT
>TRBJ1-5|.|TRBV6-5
ASSSRGGQPQH
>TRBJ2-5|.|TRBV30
AWSNRLATSPLQETQY
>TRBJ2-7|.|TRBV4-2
ASSQGSGVSYEQY
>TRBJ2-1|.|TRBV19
ASSLAGVTNEQF
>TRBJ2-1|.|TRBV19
ASSMREKDEQF
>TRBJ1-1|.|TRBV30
AWSAQTMNTEAF
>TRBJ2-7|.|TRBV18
ASSRDKTYEQY
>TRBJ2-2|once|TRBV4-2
ASSPGHWAGELF
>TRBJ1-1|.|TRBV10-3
ATWTGRENTEAF
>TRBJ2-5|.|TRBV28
ASSLTGQQETQY
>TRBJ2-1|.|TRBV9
ASSDRLAGNNEQF
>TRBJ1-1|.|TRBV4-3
ASSQDPRNTEAF
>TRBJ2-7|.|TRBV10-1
ASSAWDKGSYEQY
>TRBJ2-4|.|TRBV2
ASSEASGSLVQY
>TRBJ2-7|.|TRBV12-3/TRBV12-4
ASKASGNYEQY
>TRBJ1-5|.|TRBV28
ASSLGGGVVQPQH
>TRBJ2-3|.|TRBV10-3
AISEGDRGRVGADTQY
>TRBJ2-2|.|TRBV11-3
ASSLDGAAGELF
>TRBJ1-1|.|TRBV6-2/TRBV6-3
ASSLSYTEAF
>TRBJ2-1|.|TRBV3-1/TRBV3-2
ASRTGTSGSGEQF
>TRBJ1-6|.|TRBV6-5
ASRRDRGRNSPLH
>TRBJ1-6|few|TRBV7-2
ASSRSFSYNSPLH
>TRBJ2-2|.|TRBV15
ATSTYPLTGELF
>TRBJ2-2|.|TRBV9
ASSDITGELF
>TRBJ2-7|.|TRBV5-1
ASSLGIHSSYEQY
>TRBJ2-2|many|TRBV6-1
ASSEDAGNTGELF
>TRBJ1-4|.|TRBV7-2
ASSPRQREKLF
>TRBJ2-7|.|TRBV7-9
ASSHKIKQGQGNYEQY
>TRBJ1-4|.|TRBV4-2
ASSQESAVEAPNEKLF
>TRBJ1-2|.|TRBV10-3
AISRDLYYGYT
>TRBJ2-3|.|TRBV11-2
ASSSVPDTQY
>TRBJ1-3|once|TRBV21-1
ASSKESSGTMISITSGNTIY
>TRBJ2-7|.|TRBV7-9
ASSLTGAFLYSYEQY
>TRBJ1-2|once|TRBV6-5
ASSLGGNYGYT
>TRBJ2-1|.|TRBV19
ASSFPGYNEQF
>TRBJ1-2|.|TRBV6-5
ASSLQGGANYGYT
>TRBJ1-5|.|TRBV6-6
ASSEDRLLWPQH
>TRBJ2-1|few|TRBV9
ASSTTSAYDNEQF
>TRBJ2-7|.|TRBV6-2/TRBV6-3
ASSYEAGVSYYEQY
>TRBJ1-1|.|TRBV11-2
ASSLSAYRINTEAF
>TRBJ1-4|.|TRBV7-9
ASSRGGTNEKLF